The 4 T cell receptor beta chains listed next were all sequenced from one sample in a study of shared clonotypes between healthy human individuals. Produced via immunoSEQ multiplex PCR; TCRdb's table is partial and in-frame only. The sample shows fewer than 1.6 million clones, approximately 98.5% of them seen only once. Sequencing was done on a sample of naive CD4+ T cells sorted from blood. As for subset: CD45RA+ positively selected. The source is a man aged 30-40 years in good health.

This rearrangement joins TRBV10-1 to TRBJ2-7; 7 positions match TRBD1. Germline V gives CDR1 WNHNN, CDR2 SYGVQD (reference sequence). The V and J ends lost 5 bases and 3 bases, in that order; junction bases with no gene match: 4. The CDR3 sequence is 13 residues long. The CDR3 spells CASSPGQLYEQYF. The CDR3 nucleotides read TGCGCCAGCAGTCCGGGACAGCTCTACGAGCAGTACTTC.

The chain is built from TRBV27 and TRBJ2-5; tentatively, D is TRBD2 (7 bases). The CDR3 extends over 14 amino acids. Germline values: CDR1 MNHEY, CDR2 SMNVEV (reference sequence). Trimming removed 6 bases from V and 6 bases from J, with 17 bases in between. CDR3 nucleotide sequence: TGTGCCAGCAGAAGGACTAGTGGGACAAAGACCCAGTACTTC. Amino acids: CASRRTSGTKTQYF.

The rearrangement links TRBV25-1 to TRBJ1-2; D is unresolved. Trimming took 3 bases from V and 8 from J, leaving 10 bases between them. The CDR3 runs to 12 residues. Germline assignment: CDR1 MGHDK and CDR2 SYGVNS. CDR3 amino acids: CASSDRVEGYTF. The CDR3 DNA sequence: TGTGCCAGCAGTGATAGGGTGGAGGGCTACACCTTC.

This clone was picked up one time. This chain connects TRBV29-1 to TRBJ2-7; 10 positions agree with TRBD2. Germline V gene lookup returns CDR1 SQVTM and CDR2 ANQGSEA. The CDR3 covers 16 residues. Trimming took 1 base from V and 9 from J; bases not matched to a gene: 15. This CDR3 is CSVEGPGSSGRAGQYF. CDR3 DNA sequence: TGCAGCGTTGAAGGCCCTGGTTCCAGCGGGAGGGCCGGGCAGTACTTC.